Detailed here is one T cell receptor beta chain. Its antigen is not known. The sample originates from a study of identical twins. Whole-study results and caveats: Models, which agreed with sharing between unrelated individuals, nonetheless underestimated the out-of-frame TCR alpha sharing seen in monozygotic twins.

Via MiXCR, TCRdb re-called the 5' RACE reads, giving one row per CDR3 protein. The data show over 250,000 distinct CDR3 sequences, with more than 8% seen just once and 5.5% to 9% held by the top ten. The CDR3 is made up of 16 amino acids. CDR1 and CDR2 (germline): SGDLS, YYNGEE. Deletions cut 1 base from V and 2 bases from J, with 14 bases between. These sequences were also reported in another study, on yellow fever vaccine responses in identical twins.

The chain combines TRBV9 with TRBJ2-3; D possibly corresponds to TRBD1 (6 bases). The sample was CD8+ T cells sorted from blood. The receptor comes from a woman in her late teens or twenties in good health. The CDR3 protein is CASSVIGRGTTDTQYF. The CDR3 DNA is TGTGCCAGCAGCGTAATCGGCAGGGGAACCACAGATACGCAGTATTTT. The full variable domain, its missing parts supplied by reference TRBV9 and TRBJ2-3, is DSGVTQTPKHLITATGQRVTLRCSPRSGDLSVYWYQQSLDQGLQFLIQYYNGEERAKGNILERFSAQQFPDLHSELNLSSLELGDSALYFCASSVIGRGTTDTQYFGPGTRLTVL.